Listed below are T cell receptor beta chains from one sample, sequenced in a study of cytomegalovirus exposure and HLA in healthy donors. Assay: immunoSEQ multiplex PCR; the TCRdb copy retains only in-frame clones and omits some. The sample consists of 25,000 to 35,000 clones, around 40% of them appearing once. The sequenced material came from PBMCs. The receptors were sampled from a woman between 45 and 65 years old in good health and CMV-seronegative. The CDR3 runs from the conserved cysteine through the conserved F or W. The D gene is left open where the match is weak. Size values are once, few and many counts, or a class for expanded clones, and some rows have none.

abundance | d_gene | len | j_gene | v_gene | CDR3nt | CDR3aa
- | TRBD1 | 15 | TRBJ2-2 | TRBV5-1 | TGCGCCAGCAGCTTGGGACAGGGGGACACCGGGGAGCTGTTTTTT | CASSLGQGDTGELFF
- | - | 15 | TRBJ1-2 | TRBV25-1 | TGTGCCAGCAGTGCTGGACAGTTGATGGTCTATGGCTACACCTTC | CASSAGQLMVYGYTF
- | TRBD2 | 14 | TRBJ2-7 | TRBV7-8 | TGTGCCAGCAGCTTCCTAGCGGACACCTACGAGCAGTACTTC | CASSFLADTYEQYF
- | TRBD1 | 19 | TRBJ2-3 | TRBV27 | TGTGCCAGCAGTTCGGAAATACTCCGACAGGGGCTACTAACAGATACGCAGTATTTT | CASSSEILRQGLLTDTQYF
few | TRBD2 | 15 | TRBJ2-1 | TRBV7-2 | TGTGCCAGCAGCCCAGGGACTAGCGGGAGTTATGAGCAGTTCTTC | CASSPGTSGSYEQFF
- | TRBD2 | 14 | TRBJ2-4 | TRBV28 | TGTGCCAGCAGTTCCCGGCCGGGCGGGGGGATTCAGTACTTC | CASSSRPGGGIQYF
few | TRBD2 | 16 | TRBJ2-2 | TRBV7-3 | TGTGCCAGCAGCTTAATGGGACTAGAGGGCGTGGGGGAGCTGTTTTTT | CASSLMGLEGVGELFF
- | - | 13 | TRBJ2-3 | TRBV5-1 | TGCGCCAGCAGCACCTCGGGTTCTGATACGCAGTATTTT | CASSTSGSDTQYF
few | TRBD2 | 16 | TRBJ2-1 | TRBV14 | TGTGCCAGCAGCCCACGGGACGGGGGGACTTACAATGAGCAGTTCTTC | CASSPRDGGTYNEQFF
few | - | 16 | TRBJ2-1 | TRBV11-3 | TGTGCCAGCAGCTTAGCGGGGCCGGGGGCCTACAATGAGCAGTTCTTC | CASSLAGPGAYNEQFF
few | - | 13 | TRBJ2-2 | TRBV28 | TGTGCCAGCAGTTTAAGAGCCGCCGGGGAGCTGTTTTTT | CASSLRAAGELFF
- | TRBD1 | 14 | TRBJ1-1 | TRBV14 | TGTGCCAGCAGCCTTCCCGACAGGGACACTGAAGCTTTCTTT | CASSLPDRDTEAFF
- | - | 14 | TRBJ2-7 | TRBV9 | TGTGCCAGCAGCAGTCAGCGGAGTTCCTACGAGCAGTACTTC | CASSSQRSSYEQYF
few | - | 12 | TRBJ2-4 | TRBV7-3 | TGTGCCAGCAGCTTATATCAGGGCATTCAGTACTTC | CASSLYQGIQYF
- | - | 20 | TRBJ2-1 | TRBV6-4 | TGTGCCAGCAGTGACTCGACTCAACGTTGGCTCAAAAGCTCCTACAATGAGCAGTTCTTC | CASSDSTQRWLKSSYNEQFF
- | - | 14 | TRBJ1-5 | TRBV2 | TGTGCCAGCGGCCCACGAGGGTTTAATCAGCCCCAGCATTTT | CASGPRGFNQPQHF
- | - | 18 | TRBJ2-5 | TRBV12-5 | TGTGCTAGTGGTTTGGTACAGTTTGCCAGGCCGAGGGAAGAGACCCAGTACTTC | CASGLVQFARPREETQYF
- | TRBD1 | 13 | TRBJ2-7 | TRBV7-6 | TGTGCCAGCAGCCGCAGACAGGGAGACGAGCAGTACTTC | CASSRRQGDEQYF
few | TRBD2 | 19 | TRBJ2-6 | TRBV7-9 | TGTGCCAGCAGCTCCCGCATCGGCGGGAGTCGTACTGGGGCCAACGTCCTGACTTTC | CASSSRIGGSRTGANVLTF
once | TRBD1 | 13 | TRBJ2-3 | TRBV9 | TGTGCCAGCAGCGACAGCTGGACAGGGAGGCAGTATTTT | CASSDSWTGRQYF
once | - | 16 | TRBJ2-2 | TRBV27 | TGTGCCAGCTTCGGGTTTGCGGGCCTGAACACCGGGGAGCTGTTTTTT | CASFGFAGLNTGELFF
once | - | 13 | TRBJ1-2 | TRBV15 | TGTGCCACCAGCGGACAGCCGCTCTATGGCTACACCTTC | CATSGQPLYGYTF
few | TRBD2 | 16 | TRBJ2-2 | TRBV5-6 | TGTGCCAGCAGCCAAAGGACTAGCGCATACACCGGGGAGCTGTTTTTT | CASSQRTSAYTGELFF
few | TRBD1 | 17 | TRBJ2-1 | TRBV5-5 | TGTGCCAGCACCCTTTGGGGAGGACAGGGGGGGACAGGGGAGCAGTTCTTC | CASTLWGGQGGTGEQFF
- | - | 15 | TRBJ1-4 | TRBV5-1 | TGCGCCAGCAGCTTAGTAGGAGCATCTAATGAAAAACTGTTTTTT | CASSLVGASNEKLFF
few | - | 13 | TRBJ2-5 | TRBV7-9 | TGTGCCAGCAGCTTAGGAGGTGAAGAGACCCAGTACTTC | CASSLGGEETQYF
- | TRBD2 | 16 | TRBJ2-5 | TRBV5-1 | TGCGCCAGCAGCCTGAGACTAGCGGGGGGGCAAGAGACCCAGTACTTC | CASSLRLAGGQETQYF
- | TRBD2 | 14 | TRBJ2-1 | TRBV29-1 | TGCAGCGTTGGCCTGGCGGGAGGGCCCGATGAGCAGTTCTTC | CSVGLAGGPDEQFF
few | TRBD2 | 16 | TRBJ2-7 | TRBV11-2 | TGTGCCAGCAGCTACCTGCCGGGACTAGCGTTCTACGAGCAGTACTTC | CASSYLPGLAFYEQYF
once | TRBD1 | 17 | TRBJ2-3 | TRBV19 | TGTGCCAGTAGTGCGCACCGGGACAGGGGGTACTCAGATACGCAGTATTTT | CASSAHRDRGYSDTQYF
few | TRBD1 | 14 | TRBJ1-2 | TRBV2 | TGTGCCAGCAGTACGGGACAGGGTAATTATGGCTACACCTTC | CASSTGQGNYGYTF
few | - | 15 | TRBJ2-2 | TRBV30 | TGTGCCTGGAACCCTTTCGAACTGAACACCGGGGAGCTGTTTTTT | CAWNPFELNTGELFF
- | TRBD1 | 15 | TRBJ2-7 | TRBV18 | TGTGCCAGCTCACCCGCCGGGACAGGGGCCTACGAGCAGTACTTC | CASSPAGTGAYEQYF
- | - | 13 | TRBJ1-2 | TRBV6-1 | TGTGCCAGCAGTGAAGCAGGGGTGGGTGGCTACACCTTC | CASSEAGVGGYTF
- | - | 16 | TRBJ1-3 | TRBV7-9 | TGTGCCAGCAGCTTGGCGGCCAGGGGATTTGGAAACACCATATATTTT | CASSLAARGFGNTIYF
few | TRBD1 | 13 | TRBJ1-5 | TRBV7-8 | TGTGCCAGCACTCCCGACAGGGGTCAGCCCCAGCATTTT | CASTPDRGQPQHF
- | TRBD2 | 17 | TRBJ2-1 | TRBV7-9 | TGTGCCAGCAGCTTATGGGGGGGAGGGGTGGTGGTCAATGAGCAGTTCTTC | CASSLWGGGVVVNEQFF
- | TRBD1 | 15 | TRBJ1-6 | TRBV18 | TGTGCCAGCTCACGTGTGGACAGGTCAAATTCGCCCCTCCACTTT | CASSRVDRSNSPLHF
- | TRBD2 | 16 | TRBJ2-1 | TRBV19 | TGTGCCAGTAGTAGATTAGCGGGAGGGCCATCCCATGAGCAGTTCTTC | CASSRLAGGPSHEQFF